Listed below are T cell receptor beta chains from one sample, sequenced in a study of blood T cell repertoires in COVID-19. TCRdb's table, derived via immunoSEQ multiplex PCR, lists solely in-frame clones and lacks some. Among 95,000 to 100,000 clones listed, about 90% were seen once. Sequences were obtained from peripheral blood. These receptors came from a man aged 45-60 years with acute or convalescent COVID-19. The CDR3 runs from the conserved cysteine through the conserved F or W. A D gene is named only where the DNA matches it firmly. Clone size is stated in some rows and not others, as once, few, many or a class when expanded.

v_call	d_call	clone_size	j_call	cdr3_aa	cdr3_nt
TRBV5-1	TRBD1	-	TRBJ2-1	CASSLDGQGVHEQFF	TGCGCCAGCAGCTTGGATGGACAGGGGGTACATGAGCAGTTCTTC
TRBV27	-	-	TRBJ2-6	CASRGPHGWSGANVLTF	TGTGCCAGCAGGGGGCCCCATGGGTGGTCTGGGGCCAACGTCCTGACTTTC
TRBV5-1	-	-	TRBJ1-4	CASSREWGGEKLFF	TGCGCCAGCAGCAGGGAATGGGGGGGTGAAAAACTGTTTTTT
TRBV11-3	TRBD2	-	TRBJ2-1	CASSSYGGYNEQFF	TGTGCCAGCAGCTCTTACGGGGGGTACAATGAGCAGTTCTTC
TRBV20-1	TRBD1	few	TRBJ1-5	CSASDDRGRTGGYSNQPQHF	TGCAGTGCTAGTGATGATCGTGGTAGGACAGGGGGTTATAGCAATCAGCCCCAGCATTTT
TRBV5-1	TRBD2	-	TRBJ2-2	CASSETTSGGYRLNTGELFF	TGCGCCAGCAGCGAGACGACTAGCGGGGGCTACCGTCTGAACACCGGGGAGCTGTTTTTT
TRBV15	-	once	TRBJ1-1	CATREGTLNTEAFF	TGTGCCACCAGAGAGGGTACGTTGAACACTGAAGCTTTCTTT
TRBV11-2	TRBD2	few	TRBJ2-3	CASSLVAGTSTDTQYF	TGTGCCAGCAGCTTAGTAGCGGGTACCAGCACAGATACGCAGTATTTT
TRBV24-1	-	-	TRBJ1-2	CATSDLTGPGGYTF	TGTGCCACCAGTGATCTGACAGGTCCTGGCGGCTACACCTTC
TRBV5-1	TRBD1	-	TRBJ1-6	CASSLYQGANNSPLHF	TGCGCCAGCAGCTTATATCAGGGGGCGAACAATTCACCCCTCCACTTT